The present T cell receptor (beta chain) was sequenced within a study of control samples from healthy donors and cancer patients. Clones were read by immunoSEQ multiplex PCR, and TCRdb kept only the in-frame ones, dropping some. Of 200,000 to 250,000 clones in the sample, about 93% are singletons; the top ten hold approximately 1.4%. This CDR3 region has 15 residues. The germline V and J ends were trimmed by 2 bases and 3 bases, with 11 bases remaining between them. CDR1 and CDR2 (germline): KGHSH, LQKENI. This clone was observed a handful of times. The sequence was collected from a man aged 50-60 years in good health. J is TRBJ2-1 and V is TRBV18, with D perhaps matching TRBD1 or TRBD2 (6 bases each). The sequenced material came from blood. The CDR3 sequence: CASSPGGTNYNEQFF. The CDR3 DNA reads as TGTGCCAGCTCACCAGGGGGGACAAACTACAATGAGCAGTTCTTC.